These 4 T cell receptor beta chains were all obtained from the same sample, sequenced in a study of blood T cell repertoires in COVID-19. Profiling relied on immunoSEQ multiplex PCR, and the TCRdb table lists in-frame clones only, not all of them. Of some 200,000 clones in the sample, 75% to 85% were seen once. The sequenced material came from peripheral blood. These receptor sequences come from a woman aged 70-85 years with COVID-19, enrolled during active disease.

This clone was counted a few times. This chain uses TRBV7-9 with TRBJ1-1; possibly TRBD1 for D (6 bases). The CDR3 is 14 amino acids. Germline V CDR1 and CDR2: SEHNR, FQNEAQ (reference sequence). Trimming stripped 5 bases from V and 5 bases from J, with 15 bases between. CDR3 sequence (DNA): TGTGCCAGCAGCCCCAGGGGATGGGGGACTGAAGCTTTCTTT. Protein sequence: CASSPRGWGTEAFF.

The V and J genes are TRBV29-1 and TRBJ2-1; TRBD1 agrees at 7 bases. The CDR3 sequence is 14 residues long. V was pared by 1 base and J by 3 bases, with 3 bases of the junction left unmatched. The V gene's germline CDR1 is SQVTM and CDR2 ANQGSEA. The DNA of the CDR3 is TGCAGCGTTGAAGGGACAGGAGTCTACAATGAGCAGTTCTTC. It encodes CSVEGTGVYNEQFF.

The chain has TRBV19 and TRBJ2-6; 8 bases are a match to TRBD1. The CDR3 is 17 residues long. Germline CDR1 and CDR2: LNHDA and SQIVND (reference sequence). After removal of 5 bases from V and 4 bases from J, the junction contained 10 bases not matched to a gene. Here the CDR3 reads CASSLRTGNTGANVLTF. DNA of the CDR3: TGTGCCAGTAGTCTACGGACAGGGAATACCGGGGCCAACGTCCTGACTTTC.

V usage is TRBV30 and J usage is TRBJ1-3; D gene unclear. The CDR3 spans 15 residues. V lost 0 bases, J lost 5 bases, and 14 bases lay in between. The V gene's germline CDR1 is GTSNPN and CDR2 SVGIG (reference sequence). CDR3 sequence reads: CAWSVGSQARNTIYF. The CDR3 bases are TGTGCCTGGAGTGTTGGCAGTCAGGCCAGAAACACCATATATTTT.